This T cell receptor (beta chain) was profiled in a study of blood T cell repertoires in COVID-19. Study-level information: Donors in the United States, Italy and Spain gave samples during acute or convalescent COVID-19.

Per germline, CDR1 LGHDT and CDR2 YNNKEL (reference sequence). Trimming at V came to 7 bases and at J to 5 bases, leaving 13 bases not matched to a gene. The CDR3 is made up of 15 amino acids. Sequenced by immunoSEQ multiplex PCR; TCRdb stores in-frame clones only, minus some. Among 25,000 to 35,000 clones listed, 83% were seen once. J is TRBJ2-5 and V is TRBV3-1 (or the pseudogene TRBV3-2); 7 bases fit TRBD2. The receptor was isolated from a man between 65 and 85 years old with active COVID-19. The sample taken for sequencing was peripheral blood. The CDR3 DNA reads TGTGCCAGCACCTACTCCGGACTAGTCGGGGAGACCCAGTACTTC. This codes for CASTYSGLVGETQYF.